These 5 T cell receptor beta chains came from one sample sequenced in a study of T cell responses to AZD1222 COVID-19 vaccine. TCRdb's copy holds only in-frame clones and misses some; the assay was immunoSEQ multiplex PCR. This sample yields about 130,000 clones, of which 88% are seen a single time; about 5.6% belongs to the top ten. The material sequenced was peripheral blood, taken on day 0 of AZD1222 vaccination. All receptors come from an adult in good health.

The chain uses TRBV14 and TRBJ1-2; 7 positions agree with TRBD1. The CDR3 is 17 residues long. Per germline, CDR1 SGHDN and CDR2 FVKESK. Germline trimming cut 0 bases from V and 8 bases from J; bases unmatched to any gene: 15. Here the CDR3 DNA reads TGTGCCAGCAGCCAAGAAGGGCAGGGGGGACTTTGCGGAGGCTACACCTTC. Its protein is CASSQEGQGGLCGGYTF.

This clone was counted a few times. V gene TRBV12-3 or TRBV12-4 combines with J gene TRBJ2-3; possibly TRBD1 or TRBD2 for D (5 bases each). V gave up 8 bases and J gave up 2 bases, with 8 bases separating them. This CDR3 spans 12 amino acids. CDR3 nucleotides: TGTGCCAGCGGGGGTACCACAGATACGCAGTATTTT. This encodes CASGGTTDTQYF.

This clone came up once. This chain links TRBV7-9 with TRBJ2-1; 8 bases agree with TRBD2. Germline V CDR1 and CDR2: SEHNR, FQNEAQ (reference sequence). The V segment lost 5 bases and the J segment 9 bases; nucleotides outside the gene matches: 9. The CDR3 covers 14 residues. The CDR3 coding sequence is TGTGCCAGCAGCCCGGCCCCGGCGGGAGGTGAGCAGTTCTTC. Protein product: CASSPAPAGGEQFF.

This chain joins TRBV11-3 and TRBJ2-1; 10 nucleotides align to TRBD2. The CDR3 extends over 14 amino acids. Per the germline V gene, CDR1 is SGHNT and CDR2 is YENEEA. Trimming at V came to 1 base and at J to 9 bases, leaving 3 bases not matched to a gene. CDR3 protein: CASSLGGLAFEQFF. In DNA form, the CDR3 reads TGTGCCAGCAGCTTAGGGGGACTAGCGTTTGAGCAGTTCTTC.

The chain carries TRBV6-5 and TRBJ2-3; 12 bases agree with TRBD2. The germline V gene encodes CDR1 MNHEY and CDR2 SVGAGI. The ends lost 5 bases at V and 6 bases at J; junction bases unmatched: 3. There are 14 residues in the CDR3. CDR3 DNA: TGTGCCAGCAGTCGACTAGCGGGAGTTGATACGCAGTATTTT. The encoded protein is CASSRLAGVDTQYF.